The rows below give T cell receptor beta chains drawn from one sample of a study of T cell responses to AZD1222 COVID-19 vaccine. Repertoires were generated with immunoSEQ multiplex PCR, while TCRdb's copy carries only in-frame clones and drops some. The sample contains 90,000 to 120,000 clones, approximately 92% of which appear only once. Material: peripheral blood, obtained 28 days after the second AZD1222 dose. Every receptor here comes from an adult who received the AZD1222 COVID-19 vaccine. CDR3s include the opening cysteine and the closing phenylalanine or tryptophan. D genes are given only for firm matches. Size values are once, few and many counts, or a class for expanded clones, and some rows have none.

size: .
J: TRBJ1-6
V: TRBV5-1
D: .
DNA: TGCGCCAGCAGCTCGGACGGGGGGAATTCACCCCTCCACTTT
CDR3: CASSSDGGNSPLHF

size: .
J: TRBJ2-2
V: TRBV7-9
D: .
DNA: TGTGCCAGCAGCTTAGCAGGAGCCGGGGAGCTGTTTTTT
CDR3: CASSLAGAGELFF

size: .
J: TRBJ1-1
V: TRBV30
D: .
DNA: TGTGCCTGGAGTGTACGTCGGAACACTGAAGCTTTCTTT
CDR3: CAWSVRRNTEAFF

size: once
J: TRBJ1-5
V: TRBV19
D: .
DNA: TGTGCCAGTAGTTCAACGGGGGGCAATCAGCCCCAGCATTTT
CDR3: CASSSTGGNQPQHF

size: .
J: TRBJ1-1
V: TRBV5-1
D: .
DNA: TGCGCCAGCAGCTCCTCCCTTCCTGGGACTGAAGCTTTCTTT
CDR3: CASSSSLPGTEAFF

size: .
J: TRBJ1-3
V: TRBV28
D: .
DNA: TGTGCCACGGGGGAAGGGGGGCACACCATATATTTT
CDR3: CATGEGGHTIYF

size: .
J: TRBJ2-5
V: TRBV7-7
D: .
DNA: TGTGCTAGCAGCTTTAGTGATGGGCAAGAGACCCAGTACTTC
CDR3: CASSFSDGQETQYF

size: .
J: TRBJ1-2
V: TRBV7-2
D: TRBD1
DNA: TGTGCCAGCAGCTTATCGGCTGGACAGGGGCAGAATGGCTACACCTTC
CDR3: CASSLSAGQGQNGYTF

size: .
J: TRBJ2-6
V: TRBV24-1
D: TRBD1
DNA: TGTGCCACCAGTGATTTGAGACAGGGGGCGGATGGGGCCAACGTCCTGACTTTC
CDR3: CATSDLRQGADGANVLTF

size: once
J: TRBJ1-1
V: TRBV27
D: TRBD1
DNA: TGTGCCAGCAGTTCCGGGACAGGGATACCCACTGAAGCTTTCTTT
CDR3: CASSSGTGIPTEAFF

size: .
J: TRBJ1-4
V: TRBV15
D: .
DNA: TGTGCCACCAGCAGAGGTTACCGCGGGGGGGCCGCAACTAATGAAAAACTGTTTTTT
CDR3: CATSRGYRGGAATNEKLFF

size: .
J: TRBJ1-1
V: TRBV27
D: .
DNA: TGTGCCAGCAGTAGCTACAGAACCATGAACACTGAAGCTTTCTTT
CDR3: CASSSYRTMNTEAFF

size: .
J: TRBJ1-2
V: TRBV30
D: TRBD1
DNA: TGTGCCTGCCCCCCGGGACAGGGGGTCTATGGCTACACCTTC
CDR3: CACPPGQGVYGYTF

size: .
J: TRBJ2-1
V: TRBV5-5
D: .
DNA: TGTGCCAGCAATAAAGGGGCCCCCTCCTACAATGAGCAGTTCTTC
CDR3: CASNKGAPSYNEQFF

size: .
J: TRBJ1-4
V: TRBV4-1
D: .
DNA: TGCGCCAGCAGCCAGGATGGGACGGGTAATGAAAAACTGTTTTTT
CDR3: CASSQDGTGNEKLFF

size: .
J: TRBJ1-1
V: TRBV7-8
D: TRBD1
DNA: TGTGCCAGCAGCTTGGGGACAGATGTTGGCACTGAAGCTTTCTTT
CDR3: CASSLGTDVGTEAFF

size: .
J: TRBJ2-7
V: TRBV14
D: .
DNA: TGTGCCAGCAGCCAGGTCTCCTACGAGCAGTACTTC
CDR3: CASSQVSYEQYF

size: once
J: TRBJ1-2
V: TRBV5-1
D: .
DNA: TGCGCCAGCAGCTTGGTATCTTCGGGATATGGCTACACCTTC
CDR3: CASSLVSSGYGYTF

size: .
J: TRBJ1-4
V: TRBV5-4
D: TRBD1
DNA: TGTGCCAGCAGCCAACACCGGGACAGGGGAACAACTAATGAAAAACTGTTTTTT
CDR3: CASSQHRDRGTTNEKLFF

size: few
J: TRBJ1-2
V: TRBV6-5
D: .
DNA: TGTGCCAGCAAACGGGACAACTCAGATGGCTACACCTTC
CDR3: CASKRDNSDGYTF

size: .
J: TRBJ1-5
V: TRBV4-1
D: .
DNA: TGCGCCAGCAGCCCCAATTGGAATAGCAATCAGCCCCAGCATTTT
CDR3: CASSPNWNSNQPQHF

size: .
J: TRBJ2-1
V: TRBV10-3
D: .
DNA: TGTGCCACGACAACAGGGTTCGATGAGCAGTTCTTC
CDR3: CATTTGFDEQFF

size: .
J: TRBJ1-1
V: TRBV11-3
D: .
DNA: TGTGCCAGCAGCCTCCAGGGGAACACTGAAGCTTTCTTT
CDR3: CASSLQGNTEAFF

size: .
J: TRBJ1-1
V: TRBV5-1
D: TRBD1
DNA: TGCGCCAGCAGCTTGGTACAGGGGAGTGGAACTGAAGCTTTCTTT
CDR3: CASSLVQGSGTEAFF

size: .
J: TRBJ1-4
V: TRBV2
D: TRBD1
DNA: TGTGCCATACGGACAGGGGGTTACGAAAAACTGTTTTTT
CDR3: CAIRTGGYEKLFF

size: .
J: TRBJ1-1
V: TRBV18
D: .
DNA: TGTGCCAGCTCACCCCTGGGGCGAATGAACACTGAAGCTTTCTTT
CDR3: CASSPLGRMNTEAFF

size: .
J: TRBJ2-7
V: TRBV29-1
D: TRBD1
DNA: TGCAGCGTCGGGACAGGGGGCGCAGGGCAGTACTTC
CDR3: CSVGTGGAGQYF

size: .
J: TRBJ1-1
V: TRBV30
D: TRBD1
DNA: TGTGCCTGGAGTTCAGGGGGCGGGTACACTGAAGCTTTCTTT
CDR3: CAWSSGGGYTEAFF

size: .
J: TRBJ1-2
V: TRBV5-5
D: TRBD1
DNA: TGTGCCAGCAGCACGGGACAGGGGGCGCCGGGCTATGGCTACACCTTC
CDR3: CASSTGQGAPGYGYTF

size: .
J: TRBJ2-3
V: TRBV7-3
D: TRBD1
DNA: TGTGCCAGCAGCCGCCGGGACAGGGGGCTCGGCACAGATACGCAGTATTTT
CDR3: CASSRRDRGLGTDTQYF

size: .
J: TRBJ1-5
V: TRBV4-1
D: .
DNA: TGCGCCAGCAGCCAAGAGGGCCAAAGCAATCAGCCCCAGCATTTT
CDR3: CASSQEGQSNQPQHF

size: .
J: TRBJ2-6
V: TRBV5-6
D: .
DNA: TGTGCCAGCAGCCTTAGAGGGATTTCTGGGGCCAACGTCCTGACTTTC
CDR3: CASSLRGISGANVLTF